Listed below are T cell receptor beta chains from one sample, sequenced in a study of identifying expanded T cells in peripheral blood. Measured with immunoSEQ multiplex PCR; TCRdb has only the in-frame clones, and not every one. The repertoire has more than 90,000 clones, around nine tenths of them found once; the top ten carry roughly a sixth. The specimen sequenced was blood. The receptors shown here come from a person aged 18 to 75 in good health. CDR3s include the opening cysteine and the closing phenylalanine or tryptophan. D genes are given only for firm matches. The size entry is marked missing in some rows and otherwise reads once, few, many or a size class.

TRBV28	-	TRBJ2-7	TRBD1	CASGRDRVIYEQYF	TGTGCCAGCGGCCGAGACAGGGTTATTTACGAGCAGTACTTC
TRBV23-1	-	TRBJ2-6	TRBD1	CASSDRDREPSGANVLTF	TGCGCCAGCAGCGACCGGGACAGGGAGCCCTCTGGGGCCAACGTCCTGACTTTC
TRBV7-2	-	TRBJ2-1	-	CASSLTGRGEQFF	TGTGCCAGCAGCTTAACGGGTCGCGGTGAGCAGTTCTTC
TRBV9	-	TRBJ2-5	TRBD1	CASSEGQGRETQYF	TGTGCCAGCAGCGAGGGACAGGGAAGGGAGACCCAGTACTTC
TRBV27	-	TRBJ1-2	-	CASSLRANYGYTF	TGTGCCAGCAGTTTACGAGCCAACTATGGCTACACCTTC
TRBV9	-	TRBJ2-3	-	CASSGGRSSTDTQYF	TGTGCCAGCAGCGGGGGCCGGTCTAGCACAGATACGCAGTATTTT
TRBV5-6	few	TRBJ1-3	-	CASSLARSGNTIYF	TGTGCCAGCAGCTTGGCCCGCTCTGGAAACACCATATATTTT
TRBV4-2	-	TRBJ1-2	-	CASSQELGVLKEGYTF	TGTGCCAGCAGCCAAGAACTCGGAGTTTTGAAGGAAGGCTACACCTTC
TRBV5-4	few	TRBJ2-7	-	CASTDPSYEQYF	TGTGCCAGCACTGACCCATCCTACGAGCAGTACTTC
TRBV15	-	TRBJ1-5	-	CATSRRGQPQHF	TGTGCCACCAGCAGACGTGGGCAGCCCCAGCATTTT
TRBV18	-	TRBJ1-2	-	CASSPPGSGLFGYTF	TGTGCCAGCTCACCACCGGGGAGCGGGTTATTTGGCTACACCTTC
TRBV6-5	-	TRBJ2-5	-	CASSYSILETQYF	TGTGCCAGCAGTTACTCGATTTTAGAGACCCAGTACTTC
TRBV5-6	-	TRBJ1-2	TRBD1	CASSFEVRGTYGYTF	TGTGCCAGCAGCTTTGAGGTCAGGGGGACCTATGGCTACACCTTC
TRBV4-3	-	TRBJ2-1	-	CASSQVSPGGSSYNEQFF	TGCGCCAGCAGCCAAGTCAGCCCAGGCGGGTCCTCCTACAATGAGCAGTTCTTC
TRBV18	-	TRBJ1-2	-	CASSPALGQAYGYTF	TGTGCCAGCTCACCGGCATTGGGACAAGCCTATGGCTACACCTTC
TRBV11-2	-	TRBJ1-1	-	CASSPYQKRDTEAFF	TGTGCCAGCAGCCCATACCAAAAGCGAGACACTGAAGCTTTCTTT
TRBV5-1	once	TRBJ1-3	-	CASRGAASTIYF	TGCGCCAGCAGGGGTGCTGCTAGCACCATATATTTT
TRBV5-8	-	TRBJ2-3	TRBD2	CASSWEGRMRTDTQYF	TGTGCCAGCAGTTGGGAGGGAAGGATGAGGACAGATACGCAGTATTTT
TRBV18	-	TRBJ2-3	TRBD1	CASSALGTGRITDTQYF	TGTGCCAGCTCAGCACTTGGGACAGGGCGAATCACAGATACGCAGTATTTT
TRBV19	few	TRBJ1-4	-	CASSNRLLGTNEKLFF	TGTGCCAGTAGTAACCGGTTGTTGGGAACTAATGAAAAACTGTTTTTT
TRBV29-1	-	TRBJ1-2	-	CSAIRTDSYGYTF	TGCAGCGCAATTCGAACTGACTCTTATGGCTACACCTTC
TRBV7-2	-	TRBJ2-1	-	CADRQGLGEQFF	TGTGCCGACCGCCAGGGACTTGGTGAGCAGTTCTTC
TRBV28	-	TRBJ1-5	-	CASSSAGTIYQPQHF	TGTGCCAGCAGTTCAGCCGGGACAATATATCAGCCCCAGCATTTT
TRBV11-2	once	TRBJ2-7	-	CASSLVIVPRDYEQYF	TGTGCCAGCAGCTTAGTAATTGTACCGAGGGACTACGAGCAGTACTTC
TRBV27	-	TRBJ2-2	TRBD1	CASSLRTGGLTGELFF	TGTGCCAGCAGTTTACGCACAGGGGGATTAACCGGGGAGCTGTTTTTT
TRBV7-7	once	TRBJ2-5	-	CASSFRRVLGETQYF	TGTGCCAGCAGCTTTCGCCGGGTTTTAGGAGAGACCCAGTACTTC
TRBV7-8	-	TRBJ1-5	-	CATSRVGGYQPQHF	TGTGCCACCTCCAGGGTAGGAGGTTATCAGCCCCAGCATTTT
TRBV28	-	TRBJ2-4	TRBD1	CASRDRGDIQYF	TGTGCCAGCAGGGACAGGGGGGACATTCAGTACTTC
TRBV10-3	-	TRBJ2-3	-	CAIKEGAAWTDTQYF	TGTGCCATCAAGGAGGGGGCCGCCTGGACAGATACGCAGTATTTT
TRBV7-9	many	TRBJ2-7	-	CASSLIVGAALF	TGTGCCAGCAGCTTAATTGTTGGGGCAGCCCTATTC
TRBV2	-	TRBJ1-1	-	CASSRQVNTEAFF	TGTGCCAGCAGCCGACAGGTGAACACTGAAGCTTTCTTT
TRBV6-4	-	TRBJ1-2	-	CASSRGGRIGYTF	TGTGCCAGCTCACGGGGGGGGCGGATTGGCTACACCTTC
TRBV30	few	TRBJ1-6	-	CAWSVPKAPLHF	TGTGCCTGGAGTGTACCAAAGGCACCCCTCCACTTT
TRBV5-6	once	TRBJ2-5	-	CASFTDSKQETQYF	TGTGCCAGTTTTACCGACAGCAAGCAAGAGACCCAGTACTTC
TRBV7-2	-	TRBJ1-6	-	CASSLEGRRSPLHF	TGTGCCAGCAGCTTAGAAGGGAGGCGGTCACCCCTCCACTTT
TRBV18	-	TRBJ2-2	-	CASSLSQGGTGELFF	TGTGCCAGCTCACTGTCACAGGGTGGCACCGGGGAGCTGTTTTTT
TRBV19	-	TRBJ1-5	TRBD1	CASSIGEGQAWNQPQHF	TGTGCCAGTAGTATTGGGGAAGGACAGGCTTGGAATCAGCCCCAGCATTTT
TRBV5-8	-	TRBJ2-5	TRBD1	CASSLVGQGLRKTQYF	TGTGCCAGCAGCTTGGTCGGACAGGGCCTAAGAAAGACCCAGTACTTC
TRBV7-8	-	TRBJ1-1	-	CASSLTDMNTEAFF	TGTGCCAGCAGCTTGACAGACATGAACACTGAAGCTTTCTTT
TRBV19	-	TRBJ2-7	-	CANLSGEDGTYEQYF	TGTGCCAACCTTTCTGGGGAGGACGGGACCTACGAGCAGTACTTC
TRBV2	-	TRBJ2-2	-	CASSELPGLTGELFF	TGTGCCAGCAGTGAACTCCCGGGACTCACCGGGGAGCTGTTTTTT
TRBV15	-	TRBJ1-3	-	CATSARRSGSGNTIYF	TGTGCCACCAGCGCAAGACGGTCGGGCTCTGGAAACACCATATATTTT
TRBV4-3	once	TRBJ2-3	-	CASSQDPGSRARDTQYF	TGCGCCAGCAGCCAAGATCCAGGCTCACGGGCAAGGGATACGCAGTATTTT
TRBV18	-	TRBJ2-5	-	CASSLSTGNQETQYF	TGTGCCAGCTCACTTTCAACAGGGAACCAAGAGACCCAGTACTTC
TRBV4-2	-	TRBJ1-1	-	CASSQDPGAGNTEAFF	TGTGCCAGCAGCCAAGATCCTGGGGCCGGGAACACTGAAGCTTTCTTT
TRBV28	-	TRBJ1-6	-	CASSPSFGGRLYNSPLHF	TGTGCCAGCAGCCCATCCTTCGGGGGTCGACTCTATAATTCACCCCTCCACTTT
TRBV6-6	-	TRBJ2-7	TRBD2	CASSYSGDSSYEQYF	TGTGCCAGCAGTTACAGCGGGGATAGCTCCTACGAGCAGTACTTC
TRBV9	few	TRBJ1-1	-	CASSVSSLNTEAFF	TGTGCCAGCAGCGTATCGAGCTTGAACACTGAAGCTTTCTTT